Presented here are 32 T cell receptor beta chains from one specimen sequenced in a study of monozygotic twins with inflammatory bowel disease. TCRdb re-called the 5' RACE reads and catalogs CDR3 proteins one per entry, DNA excluded. The sample has 350,000 to 400,000 distinct CDR3 sequences. The sequencing sample was made of blood. These receptors came from a human donor with ulcerative colitis or Crohn's disease, or a healthy co-twin of an affected twin (not recorded which).

The chain links TRBV7-2 to TRBJ2-1. Germline V CDR1 and CDR2: SGHTA, FQGNSA. CDR3 size: 12 residues. The CDR3 is CASSLFYNEQFF.

CDR3 loop: CASSLVFQPQHF. The V gene is TRBV28, the J gene TRBJ1-5. CDR1 is MDHEN and CDR2 is SYDVKM in the germline V gene. The CDR3 spans 12 residues.

The chain uses TRBV12-3 or TRBV12-4 and TRBJ1-1; the D call from TCRdb, TRBD1, cannot be confirmed without DNA. The CDR3 is 15 amino acids. CDR3 region: CASSLSWTGNTEAFF.

The gene calls are TRBV3-1 and TRBJ2-7. From germline, CDR1 is LGHDT and CDR2 YNNKEL (reference sequence). The CDR3 is 15 residues long. The CDR3 loop is CASKKAQSGYHEQYF.

V is TRBV5-6 and J is TRBJ1-3. The length of the CDR3 is 14 residues. Germline V CDR1 and CDR2: SGHDT, YYEEEE. The CDR3 here is CASSLDSSGNTIYF.

The V and J genes are TRBV29-1 and TRBJ2-7; lacking DNA, the TRBD1 call made by TCRdb goes unchecked. CDR3 length: 14 amino acids. CDR1 is SQVTM, CDR2 ANQGSEA, per germline. CDR3 residues: CSVRIGQGAEEQYF.

The CDR3 sequence: CASSPGSWGRGQNIQYF. This chain joins TRBV4-2 and TRBJ2-4; TCRdb names TRBD2, which stays unverified in the absence of DNA. The V gene's germline CDR1 is LGHNA and CDR2 YNFKEQ. The CDR3 contains 17 residues.

The V gene is TRBV18, the J gene TRBJ1-2; the D gene TCRdb calls, TRBD1, cannot be checked with no DNA. CDR1 is KGHSH and CDR2 is LQKENI in the germline V gene. CDR3 size: 14 residues. The CDR3 reads CASSPVDRGYGYTF.

This chain connects TRBV20-1 to TRBJ1-1. The CDR3 has 14 amino acids. Looked up from germline, CDR1 is DFQATT and CDR2 is SNEGSKA (reference sequence). The CDR3 sequence: CSARWADQNTEAFF.

The chain has TRBV5-1 and TRBJ2-7; the TCRdb D gene call, TRBD1, has no DNA to confirm it. This CDR3 is 14 amino acids long. Germline loops: CDR1 SGHRS, CDR2 YFSETQ. CDR3 amino acids: CASRRDRGVYELYF.

This chain connects TRBV6-5 to TRBJ2-7; absent DNA, TCRdb's TRBD1 call cannot be checked. Germline CDR1 MNHEY, CDR2 SVGAGI. The CDR3 consists of 13 residues. The CDR3 loop is CASTGQGSGEQYF.

This sequence joins TRBV28 and TRBJ2-1; TCRdb's D gene call, TRBD1, goes unchecked for lack of DNA. The CDR3 loop spans 15 amino acids. Germline V CDR1 and CDR2: MDHEN, SYDVKM. The CDR3 loop is CASRLLGGRKHEQFF.

The chain recombines TRBV13 with TRBJ1-5. This CDR3 has 14 residues. Germline CDR1 and CDR2: PRHDT and FYEKMQ (reference sequence). The CDR3 sequence: CASSYQGGVQPQHF.

The chain joins TRBV15 to TRBJ2-7; TCRdb lists TRBD1, though no DNA is available to test this call. CDR1 and CDR2 (germline): LNHNV, YYDKDF (reference sequence). The CDR3 has 15 residues. The CDR3 is CATSSRDRGSYEQYF. Combining the CDR3 with reference TRBV15 and TRBJ2-7 gives the whole variable domain DAMVIQNPRYQVTQFGKPVTLSCSQTLNHNVMYWYQQKSSQAPKLLFHYYDKDFNNEADTPDNFQSRRPNTSFCFLDIRSPGLGDTAMYLCATSSRDRGSYEQYFGPGTRLTVT.

The gene calls are TRBV4-1 and TRBJ2-7; as DNA is missing, the TRBD1 call by TCRdb cannot be tested. This CDR3 is built from 14 residues. Looked up from germline, CDR1 is MGHRA and CDR2 is YSYEKL. This CDR3 is CASSLTGFPYEQYF.

This chain joins TRBV11-1 and TRBJ2-5; TCRdb lists TRBD2, though no DNA is available to test this call. This CDR3 is built from 18 residues. Germline loops: CDR1 SGHAT, CDR2 FQDESV (reference sequence). The CDR3 spells CASSPTFLAGGLGETQYF.

This chain links TRBV5-4 with TRBJ2-3; TCRdb gives TRBD1 as the D gene, but with no DNA this cannot be confirmed. Germline-derived CDR1 and CDR2 are SGHNT and YYREEE (reference sequence). The CDR3 covers 14 residues. The CDR3 spells CASSFATGGDTQYF.

This rearrangement joins TRBV4-1 to TRBJ2-5; absent DNA, TCRdb's TRBD1 call cannot be checked. From germline, CDR1 is MGHRA and CDR2 YSYEKL. The CDR3 length is 23 residues. CDR3 protein: CASSGPDQRGLWTVFYLLETQYF.

This chain uses TRBV7-3 with TRBJ2-1; TCRdb calls TRBD1, which cannot be checked without DNA. The CDR3 length is 16 residues. The germline V gene has CDR1 SGHTA and CDR2 FQGTGA. CDR3 residues: CASSHPGTGSQSEQFF.

V is TRBV5-1 and J is TRBJ2-6. The CDR3 has 16 amino acids. In germline, CDR1 is SGHRS, CDR2 YFSETQ. The CDR3 protein is CASSLAVGSGANVLTF.

This chain uses TRBV6-2 or TRBV6-3 with TRBJ1-2; checking the TCRdb D call of TRBD1 is not possible without DNA. This CDR3 spans 14 amino acids. Germline values: CDR1 MNHEY, CDR2 SVGEGT. The CDR3 sequence: CASSGQPLNYGYTF.

This sequence joins TRBV19 and TRBJ2-4; TCRdb picks TRBD1, but there is no DNA to check that call. The CDR3 loop spans 14 amino acids. From germline, CDR1 is LNHDA and CDR2 SQIVND (reference sequence). This CDR3 reads CASSIETQQDIQYF.

The CDR3 sequence is CASSDPDLLSTDTQYF. The rearrangement uses TRBV19 and TRBJ2-3; TCRdb outputs TRBD1, but without DNA this stays unchecked. Germline V gives CDR1 LNHDA, CDR2 SQIVND (reference sequence). The CDR3 totals 16 residues.

The CDR3 loop is CASSYSGQGSYGYTF. V and J are TRBV6-5 and TRBJ1-2; lacking DNA, the TRBD1 call made by TCRdb goes unchecked. Germline V CDR1 and CDR2: MNHEY, SVGAGI. The CDR3 extends over 15 amino acids.

The CDR3 sequence: CSARGYSGNTIYF. This rearrangement joins TRBV20-1 to TRBJ1-3. This CDR3 contains 13 residues. Germline V lookup: CDR1 DFQATT, CDR2 SNEGSKA (reference sequence).

CDR3 sequence reads: CASKGQLAAIGGTQYF. This sequence joins TRBV12-3 or TRBV12-4 and TRBJ2-3; the TCRdb call, TRBD1, lacks DNA for checking. The CDR3 spans 16 residues.

The J gene is TRBJ1-2, the V gene TRBV4-3; TCRdb returns TRBD1, unconfirmable since there is no DNA. Germline CDR1 reads LGHNA; CDR2 reads YSLEER. This CDR3 region has 14 residues. This CDR3 reads CASSQDLRGYGYTF.

The rearrangement links TRBV7-2 to TRBJ2-3; lacking DNA, the TRBD2 call made by TCRdb goes unchecked. Germline loops: CDR1 SGHTA, CDR2 FQGNSA. This CDR3 has 15 residues. The CDR3: CASSLAGSLTDTQYF. The full variable domain, with the rest looked up from reference TRBV7-2 and TRBJ2-3, is GAGVSQSPSNKVTEKGKDVELRCDPISGHTALYWYRQSLGQGLEFLIYFQGNSAPDKSGLPSDRFSAERTGGSVSTLTIQRTQQEDSAVYLCASSLAGSLTDTQYFGPGTRLTVL.

J is TRBJ2-2 and V is TRBV6-2 or TRBV6-3; the TRBD1 assignment by TCRdb is unverifiable without DNA. Germline CDR1 and CDR2: MNHEY and SVGEGT. The length of the CDR3 is 14 residues. The CDR3 sequence is CASRQGVRPGELFF.

This sequence joins TRBV14 and TRBJ2-1; TCRdb's D call of TRBD1 is untestable without DNA. The germline V gene has CDR1 SGHDN and CDR2 FVKESK. The CDR3 is 16 residues long. The CDR3 sequence is CASSQRYGTGRNEQFF.

The gene calls are TRBV4-2 and TRBJ2-2; TCRdb returns TRBD1, unconfirmable since there is no DNA. CDR1 and CDR2 (germline): LGHNA, YNFKEQ. The CDR3 is 19 amino acids. CDR3: CASSQDPARGRWNTGELFF.

The chain links TRBV10-3 to TRBJ2-1; TCRdb gives TRBD1 as the D gene, but with no DNA this cannot be confirmed. Per germline, CDR1 ENHRY and CDR2 SYGVKD. The CDR3 runs 14 residues. The CDR3 reads CATSREMGYNEQFF.